The present T cell receptor beta chain was sequenced within a study of blood T cells in healthy people across ages (dated by TCRdb to the mid-2010s). For the wider study: In model experiments, template switching captured roughly one uniquely barcoded TCR beta cDNA molecule for every two T cells. The study analyzed two additional independent replicas of 1 million unique cDNA reads from the same blood draw for two donors, one aged 18 to 29 and one aged 80 or older. Using deep sequencing normalized with unique cDNA molecular identifiers, the study measured how TCR beta repertoire diversity changes with age. Donors of different ages were randomly distributed across sequencing lanes to avoid experimental bias. Donors were grouped into four age groups: young (average roughly 15 years), middle-aged (about 40), aged (approximately 67) and long-lived (just over 80). On the study overall, not on this receptor specifically: Compared with the aged group, the long-lived group had more naive CD4+ T cells, fewer expanded clones and increased TCR diversity, suggesting age selection. As age increased, observed TCR beta diversity per million T cells dropped in a roughly linear way, and a significant reduction was already evident by age around 41. A strong correlation was found between observed TCR beta diversity and the percentage of naive T cells measured by flow cytometry. Because the CMV infection status of the donors was unknown, age-related changes in expanded clonotypes may potentially have been confounded. Estimates of total diversity based on one million sequenced T cells were regarded as lower bounds and as underestimates. Bulk unsorted PBMC profiling prevented conclusive comparison of naive and antigen-experienced compartments.

The library came from 5' RACE. Sequencing instrument: Illumina HiSeq 2500. A second about 7 to 11 cycle PCR used a sample-barcoded 5' primer and a J-beta primer mix. A unique molecular identifier was introduced onto each TCR beta cDNA molecule by a template-switch 5' adaptor carrying 12 random nucleotides. At least 2.5 million CDR3-containing paired-end reads were obtained from each sample. First-strand cDNA was synthesized from all RNA with the Mint cDNA synthesis kit, primed by a TRBC-specific oligonucleotide. Following uracil-DNA glycosylase treatment, all cDNA underwent a first 18-cycle PCR with the universal primers M1SS and BC2_uni_R. The study's processing was this. Each sample was normalized by randomly selecting 1 million high-quality reads, each carrying a distinct molecular identifier. Instead of being binned into consensus sequences, reads that shared molecular identifiers were thrown out. MiTCR, with a Q25 quality threshold and the strictest error-elimination algorithm, was used for CDR3 identification, clonotype clustering and error correction. A nonparametric unseen species model with Euler transformation was used to estimate a lower bound on total TCR beta diversity. The public reads were run again by TCRdb, first through fastp at Q25 and then through MiXCR, and only productive beta chains were kept. Rows with a matching CDR3 protein are joined into one entry that keeps the most common DNA and genes. These V and J calls derive from TCRdb rather than the authors' analysis. Within this sample are about 380,000 distinct CDR3 sequences, with about 52% of them counted one time only. The top ten constitute around 50% of the sample.

This clonotype was counted ten times or more. Its antigen remains unidentified. No base quality values were provided; no much bigger clone lies one nucleotide off. The donors were about 40 Caucasian individuals from Russia, aged roughly 6 to 100 years, who were systemically healthy. About 10 milliliters of peripheral blood were collected from each donor into EDTA-treated Vacutainer tubes. Ficoll-Paque density-gradient centrifugation was used to isolate PBMCs, with at least 6.5 million obtained per sample. Trizol reagent was used to extract total RNA from the PBMCs, yielding at least 5 micrograms per sample. The percentages of naive CD45RAhigh/CD27high T cells were determined by flow cytometry on a PBMC aliquot from every donor. The CDR1 and CDR2 encoded by the germline V gene are SGHRS and YFSETQ. Inclusive of the bounding cysteine and phenylalanine, the CDR3 is 14 residues long. The entry retains the CDR3 DNA only, 42 bases that are in frame from base 1.

Source material: blood. The V and J genes are TRBV5-1 and TRBJ2-5, with 10 middle bases fitting TRBD1. The J call may not be correct, given that the DNA end is closer to TRBJ2-7. This clonotype originated in a man aged 55-75 years in good health. CDR3 loop: CASSRDRGTREQYF. The sequenced DNA is TGCGCCAGCTCCCGGGACAGGGGAACGCGCGAGCAGTACTTC.